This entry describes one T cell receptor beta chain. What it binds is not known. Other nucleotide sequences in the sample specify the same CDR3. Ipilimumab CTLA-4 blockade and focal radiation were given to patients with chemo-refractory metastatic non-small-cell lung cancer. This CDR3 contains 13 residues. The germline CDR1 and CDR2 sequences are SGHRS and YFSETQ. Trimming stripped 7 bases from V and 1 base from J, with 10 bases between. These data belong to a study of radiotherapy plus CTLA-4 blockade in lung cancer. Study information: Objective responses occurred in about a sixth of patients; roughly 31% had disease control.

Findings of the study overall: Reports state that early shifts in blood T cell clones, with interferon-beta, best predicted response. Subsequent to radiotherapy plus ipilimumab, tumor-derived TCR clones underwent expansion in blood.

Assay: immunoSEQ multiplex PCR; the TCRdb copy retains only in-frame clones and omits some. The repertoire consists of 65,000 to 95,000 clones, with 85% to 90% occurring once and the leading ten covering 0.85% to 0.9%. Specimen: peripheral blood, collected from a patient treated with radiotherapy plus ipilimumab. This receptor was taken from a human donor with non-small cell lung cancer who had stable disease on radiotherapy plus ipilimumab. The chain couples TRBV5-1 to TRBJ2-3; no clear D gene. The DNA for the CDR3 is TGCGCCAGCTCCCCCTTGGGCACAGATACGCAGTATTTT. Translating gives CASSPLGTDTQYF.